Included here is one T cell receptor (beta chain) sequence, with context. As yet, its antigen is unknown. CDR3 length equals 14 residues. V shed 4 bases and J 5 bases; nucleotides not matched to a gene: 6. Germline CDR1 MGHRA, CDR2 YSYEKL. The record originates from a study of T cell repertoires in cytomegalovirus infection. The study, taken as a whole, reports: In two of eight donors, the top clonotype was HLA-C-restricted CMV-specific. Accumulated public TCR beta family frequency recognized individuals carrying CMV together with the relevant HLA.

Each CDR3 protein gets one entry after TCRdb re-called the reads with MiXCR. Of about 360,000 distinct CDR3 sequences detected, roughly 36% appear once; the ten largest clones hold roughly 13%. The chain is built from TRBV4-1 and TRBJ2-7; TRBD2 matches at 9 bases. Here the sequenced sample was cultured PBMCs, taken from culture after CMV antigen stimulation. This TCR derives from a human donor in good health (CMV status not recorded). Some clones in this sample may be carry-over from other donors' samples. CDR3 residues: CASSLSGSPHEQYF. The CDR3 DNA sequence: TGCGCCAGCAGCCTTAGCGGGAGTCCCCACGAGCAGTACTTC.